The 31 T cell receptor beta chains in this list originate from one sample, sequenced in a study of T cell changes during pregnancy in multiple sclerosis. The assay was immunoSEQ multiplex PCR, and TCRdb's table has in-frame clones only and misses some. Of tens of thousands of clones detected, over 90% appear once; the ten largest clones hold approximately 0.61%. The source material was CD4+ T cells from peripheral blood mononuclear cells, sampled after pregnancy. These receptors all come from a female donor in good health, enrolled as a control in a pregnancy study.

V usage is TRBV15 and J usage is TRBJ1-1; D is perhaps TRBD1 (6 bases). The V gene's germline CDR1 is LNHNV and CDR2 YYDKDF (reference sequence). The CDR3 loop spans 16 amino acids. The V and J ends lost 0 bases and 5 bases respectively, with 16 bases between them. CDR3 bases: TGTGCCACCAGCAGAGAGAACAGGGCAGGGAAAACTGAAGCTTTCTTT. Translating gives CATSRENRAGKTEAFF.

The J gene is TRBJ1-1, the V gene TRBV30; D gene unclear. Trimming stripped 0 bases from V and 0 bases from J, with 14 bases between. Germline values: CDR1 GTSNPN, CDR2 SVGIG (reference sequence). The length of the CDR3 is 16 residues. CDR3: CAWSVIGTNMNTEAFF. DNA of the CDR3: TGTGCCTGGAGTGTAATTGGTACTAACATGAACACTGAAGCTTTCTTT.

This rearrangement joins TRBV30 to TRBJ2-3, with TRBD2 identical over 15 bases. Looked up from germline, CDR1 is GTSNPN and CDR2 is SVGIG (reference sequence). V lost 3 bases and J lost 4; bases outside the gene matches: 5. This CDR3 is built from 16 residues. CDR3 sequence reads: CAWSLGLAGGPDTQYF. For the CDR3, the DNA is TGTGCCTGGAGCCTCGGACTAGCGGGGGGGCCAGATACGCAGTATTTT. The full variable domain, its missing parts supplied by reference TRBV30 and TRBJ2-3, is SQTIHQWPATLVQPVGSPLSLECTVEGTSNPNLYWYRQAAGRGLQLLFYSVGIGQISSEVPQNLSASRPQDRQFILSSKKLLLSDSGFYLCAWSLGLAGGPDTQYFGPGTRLTVL.

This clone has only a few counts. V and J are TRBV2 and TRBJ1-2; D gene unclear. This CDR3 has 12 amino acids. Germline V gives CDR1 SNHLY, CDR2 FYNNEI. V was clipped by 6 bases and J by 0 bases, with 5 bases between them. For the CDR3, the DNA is TGTGCCAGCAGCACAACTAACTATGGCTACACCTTC. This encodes CASSTTNYGYTF.

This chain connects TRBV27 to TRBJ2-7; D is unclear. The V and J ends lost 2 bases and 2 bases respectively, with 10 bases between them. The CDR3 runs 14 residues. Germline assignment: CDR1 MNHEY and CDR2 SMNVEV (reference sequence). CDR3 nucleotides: TGTGCCAGCAGTTTAAAAGGAGCAACCTACGAGCAGTACTTC. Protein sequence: CASSLKGATYEQYF.

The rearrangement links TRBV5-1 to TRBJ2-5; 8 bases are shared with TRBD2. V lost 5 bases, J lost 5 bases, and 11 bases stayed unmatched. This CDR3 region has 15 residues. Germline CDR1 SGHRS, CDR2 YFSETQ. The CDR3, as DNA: TGCGCCAGCAGTCACGGGAGGGGGATAAGGGAGACCCAGTACTTC. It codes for CASSHGRGIRETQYF.

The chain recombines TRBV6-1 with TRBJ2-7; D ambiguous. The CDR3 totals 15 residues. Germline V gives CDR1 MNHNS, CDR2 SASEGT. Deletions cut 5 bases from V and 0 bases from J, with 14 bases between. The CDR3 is CASSSVGLTSYEQYF. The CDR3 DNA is TGTGCCAGCAGTTCCGTTGGCCTCACCTCCTACGAGCAGTACTTC.

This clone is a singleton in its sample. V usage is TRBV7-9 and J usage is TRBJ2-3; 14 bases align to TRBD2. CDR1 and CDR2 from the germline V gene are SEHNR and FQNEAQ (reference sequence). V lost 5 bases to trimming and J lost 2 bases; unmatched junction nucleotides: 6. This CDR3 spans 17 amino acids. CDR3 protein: CASSARLAGGPTDTQYF. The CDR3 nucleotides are TGTGCCAGCAGCGCCAGACTAGCGGGGGGGCCCACAGATACGCAGTATTTT.

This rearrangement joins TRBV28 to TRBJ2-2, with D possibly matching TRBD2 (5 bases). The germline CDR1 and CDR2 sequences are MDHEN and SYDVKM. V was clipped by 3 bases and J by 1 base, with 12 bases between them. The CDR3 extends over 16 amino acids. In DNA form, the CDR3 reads TGTGCCAGCAGTTTGAGGGCAGGACGGAACACCGGGGAGCTGTTTTTT. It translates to CASSLRAGRNTGELFF.

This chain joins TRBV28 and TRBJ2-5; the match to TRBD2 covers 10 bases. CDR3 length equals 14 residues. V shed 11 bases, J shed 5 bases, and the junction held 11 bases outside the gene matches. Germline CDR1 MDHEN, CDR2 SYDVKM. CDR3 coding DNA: TGTGCCGGATCCCGAGCGGGAGGGGTGGAGACCCAGTACTTC. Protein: CAGSRAGGVETQYF.

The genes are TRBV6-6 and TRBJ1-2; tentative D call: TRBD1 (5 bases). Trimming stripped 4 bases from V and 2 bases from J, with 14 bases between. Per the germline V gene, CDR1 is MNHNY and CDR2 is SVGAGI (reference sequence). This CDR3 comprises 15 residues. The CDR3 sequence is CASSLTQGGNYGYTF. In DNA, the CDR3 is TGTGCCAGCAGTTTGACGCAGGGTGGAAACTATGGCTACACCTTC.

The CDR3 loop is CASSERGTEAFF. CDR3 bases: TGTGCCAGCAGTGAAAGGGGCACTGAAGCTTTCTTT. The chain carries TRBV2 and TRBJ1-1, with D possibly TRBD1 on 5 matching bases. Germline loops: CDR1 SNHLY, CDR2 FYNNEI. The CDR3 runs 12 residues. Trimming left V 2 bases short and J 4 bases short, with 5 bases between.

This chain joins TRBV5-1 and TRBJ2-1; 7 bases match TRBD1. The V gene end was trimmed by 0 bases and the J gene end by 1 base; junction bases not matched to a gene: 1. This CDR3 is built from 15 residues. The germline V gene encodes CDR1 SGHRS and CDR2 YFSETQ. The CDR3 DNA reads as TGCGCCAGCAGCTTGGAGGGGGCATCCTACAATGAGCAGTTCTTC. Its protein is CASSLEGASYNEQFF.

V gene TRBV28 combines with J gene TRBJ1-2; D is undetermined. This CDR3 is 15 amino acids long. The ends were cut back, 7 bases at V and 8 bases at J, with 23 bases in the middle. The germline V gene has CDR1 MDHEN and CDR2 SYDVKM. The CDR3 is CASTSLVWSSGGYTF. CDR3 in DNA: TGTGCCAGCACCTCCCTGGTGTGGAGCAGCGGGGGCTACACCTTC.

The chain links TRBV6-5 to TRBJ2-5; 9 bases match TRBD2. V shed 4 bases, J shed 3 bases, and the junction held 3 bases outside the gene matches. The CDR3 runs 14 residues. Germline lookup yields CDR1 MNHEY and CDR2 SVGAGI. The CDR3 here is CASSSSGTKETQYF. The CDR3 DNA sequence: TGTGCCAGCAGTTCTAGCGGGACCAAAGAGACCCAGTACTTC.

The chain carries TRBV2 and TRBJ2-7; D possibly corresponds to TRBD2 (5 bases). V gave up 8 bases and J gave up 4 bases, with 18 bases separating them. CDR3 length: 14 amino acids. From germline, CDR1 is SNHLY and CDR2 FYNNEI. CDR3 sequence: CASVSGNDPYEQYF. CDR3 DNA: TGTGCCAGCGTCAGCGGTAATGATCCTTACGAGCAGTACTTC.

CDR3 nucleotide sequence: TGTGCCAGCAGTTGGGGCGGAACGAACACCGGGGAGCTGTTTTTT. This codes for CASSWGGTNTGELFF. This rearrangement joins TRBV6-1 to TRBJ2-2; weak D call: TRBD1 (5 bases). The CDR3 is 15 amino acids. The germline V gene has CDR1 MNHNS and CDR2 SASEGT. Trimming stripped 5 bases from V and 0 bases from J, with 10 bases between.

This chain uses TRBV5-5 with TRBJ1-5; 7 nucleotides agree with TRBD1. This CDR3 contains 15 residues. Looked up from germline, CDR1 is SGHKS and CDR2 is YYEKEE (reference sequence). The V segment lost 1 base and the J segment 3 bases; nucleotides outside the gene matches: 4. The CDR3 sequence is CASSLWDSPNQPQHF. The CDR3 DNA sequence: TGTGCCAGCAGCTTGTGGGACAGCCCCAATCAGCCCCAGCATTTT.

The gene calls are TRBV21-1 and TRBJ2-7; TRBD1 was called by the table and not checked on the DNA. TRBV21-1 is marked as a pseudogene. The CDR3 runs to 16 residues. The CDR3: CASSKAGQGASYEQYF. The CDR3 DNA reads TGTGCCAGCAGCAAAGCCGGGCAGGGCGCCTCCTACGAGCAGTACTTC.

DNA for the CDR3: TGTGCCAGCAGCCTCGAACGGGACAGGGGGTCACCCCTCCACTTT. Translated, it gives CASSLERDRGSPLHF. This chain connects TRBV7-8 to TRBJ1-6; 11 bases align to TRBD1. CDR3 size: 15 residues. Germline CDR1 and CDR2: SGHVS and FQNEAQ. Unmatched junction bases numbered 7, after V lost 5 bases and J lost 10 bases.

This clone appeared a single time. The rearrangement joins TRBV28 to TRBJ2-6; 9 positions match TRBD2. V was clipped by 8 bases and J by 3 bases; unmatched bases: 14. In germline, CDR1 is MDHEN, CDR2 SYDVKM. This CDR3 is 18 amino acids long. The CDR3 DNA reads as TGTGCCAGCGGACGCCCGGGACTAGCCCTGCGTGGGGCCAACGTCCTGACTTTC. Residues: CASGRPGLALRGANVLTF.

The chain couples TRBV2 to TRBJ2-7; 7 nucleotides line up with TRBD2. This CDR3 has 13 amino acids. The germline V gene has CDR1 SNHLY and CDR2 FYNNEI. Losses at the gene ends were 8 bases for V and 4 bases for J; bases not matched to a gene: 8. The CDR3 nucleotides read TGTGCCAGCCGGGGCGGGAGCCTTTACGAGCAGTACTTC. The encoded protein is CASRGGSLYEQYF.

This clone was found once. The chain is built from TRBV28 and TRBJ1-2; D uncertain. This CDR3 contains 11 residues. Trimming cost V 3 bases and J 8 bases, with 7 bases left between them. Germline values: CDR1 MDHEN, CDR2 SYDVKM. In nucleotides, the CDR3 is TGTGCCAGCAGTTTTATCGGGGGCTACACCTTC. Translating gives CASSFIGGYTF.

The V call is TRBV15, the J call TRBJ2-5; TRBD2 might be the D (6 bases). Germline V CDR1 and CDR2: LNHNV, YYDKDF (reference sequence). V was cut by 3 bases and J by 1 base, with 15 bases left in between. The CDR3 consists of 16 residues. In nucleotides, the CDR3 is TGTGCCACCAGCAGGCACGGTGCGGGGATCCAAGAGACCCAGTACTTC. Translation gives CATSRHGAGIQETQYF.

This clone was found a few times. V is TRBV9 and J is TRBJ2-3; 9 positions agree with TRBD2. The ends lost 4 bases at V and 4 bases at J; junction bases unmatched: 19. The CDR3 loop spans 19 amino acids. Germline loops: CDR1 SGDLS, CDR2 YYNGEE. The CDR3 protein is CASSPGWEAGGIRADTQYF. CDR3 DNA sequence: TGTGCCAGCAGCCCCGGGTGGGAAGCGGGGGGTATCAGGGCAGATACGCAGTATTTT. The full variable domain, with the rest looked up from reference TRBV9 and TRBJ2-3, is DSGVTQTPKHLITATGQRVTLRCSPRSGDLSVYWYQQSLDQGLQFLIQYYNGEERAKGNILERFSAQQFPDLHSELNLSSLELGDSALYFCASSPGWEAGGIRADTQYFGPGTRLTVL.

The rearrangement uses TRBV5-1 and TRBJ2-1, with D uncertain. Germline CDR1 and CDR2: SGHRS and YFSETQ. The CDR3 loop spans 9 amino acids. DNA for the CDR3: TGCGGCGAGTACAATGAGCAGTTCTTC. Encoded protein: CGEYNEQFF.

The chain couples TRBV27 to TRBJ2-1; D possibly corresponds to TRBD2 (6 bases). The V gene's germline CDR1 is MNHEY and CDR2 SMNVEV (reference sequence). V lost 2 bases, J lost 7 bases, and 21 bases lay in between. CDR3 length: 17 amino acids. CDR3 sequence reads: CASSLGWGDPAGNEQFF. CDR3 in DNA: TGTGCCAGCAGTTTAGGCTGGGGGGATCCCGCCGGGAATGAGCAGTTCTTC.

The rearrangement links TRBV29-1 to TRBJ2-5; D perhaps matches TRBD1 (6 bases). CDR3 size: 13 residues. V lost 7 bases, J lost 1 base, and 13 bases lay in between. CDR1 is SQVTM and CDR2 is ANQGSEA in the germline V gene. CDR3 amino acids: CSGGGQTQETQYF. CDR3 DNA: TGCAGCGGGGGCGGACAGACCCAAGAGACCCAGTACTTC.

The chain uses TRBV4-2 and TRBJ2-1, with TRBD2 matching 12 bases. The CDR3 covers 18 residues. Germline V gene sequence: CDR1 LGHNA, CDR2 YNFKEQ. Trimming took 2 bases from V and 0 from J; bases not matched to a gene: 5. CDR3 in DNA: TGTGCCAGCAGCCAACGGCTAGCGGGGGGGTCCTCCTACAATGAGCAGTTCTTC. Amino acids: CASSQRLAGGSSYNEQFF.

The CDR3 here is CASSLGLLETQYF. CDR3 nucleotide sequence: TGCGCCAGCAGCCTGGGACTTTTGGAGACCCAGTACTTC. This chain connects TRBV4-1 to TRBJ2-5; maybe TRBD2 (6 bases). The CDR3 contains 13 residues. Looked up from germline, CDR1 is MGHRA and CDR2 is YSYEKL. V lost 4 bases and J 5 bases, leaving 11 bases between the germline ends.

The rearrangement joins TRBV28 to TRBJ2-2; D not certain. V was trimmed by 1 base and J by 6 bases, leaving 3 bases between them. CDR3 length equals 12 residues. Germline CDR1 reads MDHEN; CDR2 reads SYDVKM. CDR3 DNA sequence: TGTGCCAGCAGTTTATACTCCGGGGAGCTGTTTTTT. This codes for CASSLYSGELFF.